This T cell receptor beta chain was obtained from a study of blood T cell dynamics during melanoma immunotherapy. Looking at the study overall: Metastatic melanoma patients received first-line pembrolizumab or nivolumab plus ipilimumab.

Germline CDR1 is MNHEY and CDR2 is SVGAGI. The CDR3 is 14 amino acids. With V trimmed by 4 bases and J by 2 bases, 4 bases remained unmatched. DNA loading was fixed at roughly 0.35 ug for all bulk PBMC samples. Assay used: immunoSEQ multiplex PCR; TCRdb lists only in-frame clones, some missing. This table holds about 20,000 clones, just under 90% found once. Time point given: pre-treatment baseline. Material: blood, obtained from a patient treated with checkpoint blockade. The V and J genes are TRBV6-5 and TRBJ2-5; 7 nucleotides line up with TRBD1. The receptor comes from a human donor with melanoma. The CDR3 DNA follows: TGTGCCAGCAGTTTCGGGACAGTACAAGAGACCCAGTACTTC. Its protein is CASSFGTVQETQYF.